The 18 T cell receptor beta chains presented below share a single source sample, sequenced in a study of blood T cell repertoires in COVID-19 (dated by TCRdb to the early 2020s). Library preparation was by the immunoSEQ multiplex PCR assay. The immuneACCESS repertoire file appears here via TCRdb, limited to in-frame rearrangements. These files lack a portion of the clones; in checked studies, under half of the deficit traces to unresolved V genes, and the cause of the others is not known. Here the sample has 190,000 or so clones; around 78% occur a single time. 2.5% to 3.5% of the sample belongs to the ten largest clones. Sequencing was performed on peripheral blood. All receptors derive from a woman aged 80 or older with active or convalescent COVID-19.

J is TRBJ1-1 and V is TRBV28; a weak D match, TRBD1 (6 bases). Deletions cut 6 bases from V and 6 bases from J, with 11 bases between. The CDR3 sequence is 12 residues long. Per germline, CDR1 MDHEN and CDR2 SYDVKM. The CDR3 sequence: CASSLQGAEAFF. The DNA of the CDR3 is TGTGCCAGCAGCCTACAGGGCGCTGAAGCTTTCTTT.

The chain joins TRBV2 to TRBJ1-2; no reliable D call. The CDR3 length is 14 residues. CDR1 and CDR2 from the germline V gene are SNHLY and FYNNEI. Deletions cut 6 bases from V and 4 bases from J, with 15 bases between. In DNA, the CDR3 is TGTGCCAGCAGGGCCCCGGGCGGAGGCTATGGCTACACCTTC. Amino acid sequence: CASRAPGGGYGYTF.

This clone came up a few times. The chain combines TRBV6-5 with TRBJ2-3; D is undetermined. Per the germline V gene, CDR1 is MNHEY and CDR2 is SVGAGI. The CDR3 totals 13 residues. V lost 8 bases and J 1 base, leaving 10 bases between the germline ends. The CDR3 here is CASRVAGTDTQYF. The CDR3 DNA sequence: TGTGCCAGCCGGGTTGCGGGCACAGATACGCAGTATTTT.

The genes are TRBV28 and TRBJ1-2, with 11 bases that match TRBD1. The germline CDR1 and CDR2 sequences are MDHEN and SYDVKM. Trimming cost V 6 bases and J 3 bases; bases outside gene matches: 9. This CDR3 is 16 amino acids long. The chain's CDR3 is CASRFSGQGADYGYTF. The CDR3 nucleotides read TGTGCCAGCAGATTCTCTGGACAGGGGGCGGACTATGGCTACACCTTC.

V gene TRBV6-6 combines with J gene TRBJ2-2, with D possibly being TRBD1 or TRBD2 (8 bases each). The CDR3 is 17 amino acids. CDR1 is MNHNY and CDR2 is SVGAGI in the germline V gene (reference sequence). The ends were cut back, 5 bases at V and 2 bases at J, with 18 bases in the middle. CDR3 in amino acids: CASSRGGQGANTGELFF. As DNA, the CDR3 is TGTGCCAGCAGTCGGGGGGGGCAGGGGGCTAACACCGGGGAGCTGTTTTTT.

The genes are TRBV5-4 and TRBJ1-2, with 9 positions matching TRBD1. This CDR3 has 15 amino acids. Germline V gene sequence: CDR1 SGHNT, CDR2 YYREEE (reference sequence). Losses at the gene ends were 4 bases for V and 7 bases for J; bases not matched to a gene: 11. The DNA of the CDR3 is TGTGCCAGCAGCCCAAGAACAGGGGGCGCGAGTGGCTACACCTTC. It encodes CASSPRTGGASGYTF. Using reference TRBV5-4 and TRBJ1-2 for the parts outside the CDR3, the full variable domain is ETGVTQSPTHLIKTRGQQVTLRCSSQSGHNTVSWYQQALGQGPQFIFQYYREEENGRGNFPPRFSGLQFPNYSSELNVNALELDDSALYLCASSPRTGGASGYTFGSGTRLTVV.

This chain uses TRBV5-1 with TRBJ2-2, with D possibly matching TRBD1 (6 bases). The CDR3 is 16 residues long. Germline V gene lookup returns CDR1 SGHRS and CDR2 YFSETQ. With 4 bases removed from V and 6 bases from J, the gap between germline ends came to 19 bases. The CDR3 region is CASSPVAGANAGELFF. DNA for the CDR3: TGCGCCAGCAGCCCTGTCGCAGGGGCAAACGCCGGGGAGCTGTTTTTT.

V gene TRBV19 combines with J gene TRBJ2-5, with 7 bases that match TRBD1. This CDR3 has 15 amino acids. Looked up from germline, CDR1 is LNHDA and CDR2 is SQIVND (reference sequence). V lost 5 bases to trimming and J lost 1 base; unmatched junction nucleotides: 7. The CDR3 loop is CASSPKTGPQETQYF. DNA of the CDR3: TGTGCCAGTAGTCCGAAGACAGGGCCCCAAGAGACCCAGTACTTC.

This rearrangement joins TRBV7-2 to TRBJ2-5; tentative D call: TRBD2 (6 bases). Trimming left V 5 bases short and J 9 bases short, with 22 bases between. Germline V gives CDR1 SGHTA, CDR2 FQGNSA. The CDR3 runs to 15 residues. CDR3 nucleotides: TGTGCCAGCAGCCCCGGGGGTAGGCCCAACCAGGCCCAGTACTTC. Its translation is CASSPGGRPNQAQYF.

This chain links TRBV18 with TRBJ1-2; 8 nucleotides match TRBD1. Germline V gene lookup returns CDR1 KGHSH and CDR2 LQKENI. CDR3 length: 13 amino acids. The J segment lost 6 bases and the V segment lost 3 bases, leaving 3 bases of the junction unmatched. The CDR3 protein is CASSPDRGHGYTF. The CDR3 region has the DNA TGTGCCAGCTCACCTGACAGGGGTCATGGCTACACCTTC. Full variable domain (remainder filled in from reference TRBV18 and TRBJ1-2): NAGVMQNPRHLVRRRGQEARLRCSPMKGHSHVYWYRQLPEEGLKFMVYLQKENIIDESGMPKERFSAEFPKEGPSILRIQQVVRGDSAAYFCASSPDRGHGYTFGSGTRLTVV.

The chain has TRBV19 and TRBJ1-5; no definite D call. The CDR3 covers 12 residues. Germline V gives CDR1 LNHDA, CDR2 SQIVND (reference sequence). V shed 3 bases and J shed 7 bases, with 7 bases lying between them. The CDR3 loop is CASSIGSQPQHF. For the CDR3, the DNA is TGTGCCAGTAGTATCGGGAGCCAGCCCCAGCATTTT.

The V call is TRBV10-2, the J call TRBJ1-4, with no clear D. Trimming removed 6 bases at V and 3 bases at J, with 14 bases between. The CDR3 covers 15 residues. Germline assignment: CDR1 WSHSY and CDR2 SAAADI. The CDR3 DNA reads as TGCGCCAGCAGGGGCGTGTGGATGTCTAATGAAAAACTGTTTTTT. Its protein is CASRGVWMSNEKLFF.

Of note for this clone: This specimen includes other DNA sequences encoding the same CDR3. V is TRBV18 and J is TRBJ1-1; 7 nucleotides line up with TRBD1. Trimming took 3 bases from V and 1 from J; bases not matched to a gene: 2. The CDR3 runs to 14 residues. Germline V gene sequence: CDR1 KGHSH, CDR2 LQKENI. In DNA, the CDR3 is TGTGCCAGCTCACCCGACAGGGCGAACACTGAAGCTTTCTTT. As protein: CASSPDRANTEAFF.

J is TRBJ2-7 and V is TRBV6-5; D is undetermined. The CDR3 covers 11 residues. Germline values: CDR1 MNHEY, CDR2 SVGAGI. Trimming took off 8 bases at V and 7 bases at J, with 12 bases between the two ends. CDR3 residues: CASGLLWEQYF. CDR3 bases: TGTGCCAGCGGCTTATTATGGGAGCAGTACTTC.

The rearrangement links TRBV6-1 to TRBJ2-7, with TRBD1 identical over 9 bases. This CDR3 spans 17 amino acids. Germline V gene lookup returns CDR1 MNHNS and CDR2 SASEGT. With V trimmed by 3 bases and J by 5 bases, 14 bases remained unmatched. CDR3 bases: TGTGCCAGCAGTGATCACGTTCCCGGGACAGGGAGGGACGAGCAGTACTTC. Protein: CASSDHVPGTGRDEQYF.

This clone was seen a few times. The chain links TRBV3-1 (or the pseudogene TRBV3-2) to TRBJ1-1; no firm D call. Trimming took off 0 bases at V and 8 bases at J, with 10 bases between the two ends. This CDR3 is 13 amino acids long. Germline CDR1 is LGHDT and CDR2 is YNNKEL (reference sequence). In nucleotides, the CDR3 is TGTGCCAGCAGCCAAGATGGAGCAAGGGAAGCTTTCTTT. Its protein is CASSQDGAREAFF.

This clone appeared once. Here the CDR3 DNA reads TGCAGTGCTACCCGGGGAGGGAAAACTTTCTTT. Translating gives CSATRGGKTFF. The gene calls are TRBV20-1 and TRBJ1-1; D gene unclear. The V end was cut by 4 bases, the J end by 12 bases, with 15 bases between. The germline V gene has CDR1 DFQATT and CDR2 SNEGSKA (reference sequence). CDR3 length equals 11 residues.

This clone has more than one count but fewer than ten. The chain joins TRBV23-1 to TRBJ1-1; D might be TRBD1 (6 bases). TRBV23-1 counts as an open reading frame of uncertain function. The CDR3 spans 16 residues. V was clipped by 7 bases and J by 1 base, with 19 bases between them. CDR3 coding DNA: TGCGCCAGCACCACCTTCTGGGCAGGGGAGAACACTGAAGCTTTCTTT. Translated, it gives CASTTFWAGENTEAFF.